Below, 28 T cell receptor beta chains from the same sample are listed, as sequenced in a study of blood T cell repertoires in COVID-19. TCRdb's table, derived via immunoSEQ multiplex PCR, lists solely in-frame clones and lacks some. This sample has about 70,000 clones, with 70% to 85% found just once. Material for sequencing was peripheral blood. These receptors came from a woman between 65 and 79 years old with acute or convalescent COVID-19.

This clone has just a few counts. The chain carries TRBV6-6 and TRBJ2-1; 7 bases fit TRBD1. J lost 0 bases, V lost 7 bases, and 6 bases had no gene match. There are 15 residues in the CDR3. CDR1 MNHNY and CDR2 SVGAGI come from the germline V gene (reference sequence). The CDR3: CASTPQGVSYNEQFF. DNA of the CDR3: TGTGCCAGCACCCCCCAGGGGGTCTCCTACAATGAGCAGTTCTTC.

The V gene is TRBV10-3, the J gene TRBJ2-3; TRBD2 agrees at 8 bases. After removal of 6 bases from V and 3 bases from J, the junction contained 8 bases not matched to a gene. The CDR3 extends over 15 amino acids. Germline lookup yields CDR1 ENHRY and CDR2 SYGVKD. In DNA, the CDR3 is TGTGCCATCAGGAAAGCGGGAGTGGCGACAGATACGCAGTATTTT. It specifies CAIRKAGVATDTQYF.

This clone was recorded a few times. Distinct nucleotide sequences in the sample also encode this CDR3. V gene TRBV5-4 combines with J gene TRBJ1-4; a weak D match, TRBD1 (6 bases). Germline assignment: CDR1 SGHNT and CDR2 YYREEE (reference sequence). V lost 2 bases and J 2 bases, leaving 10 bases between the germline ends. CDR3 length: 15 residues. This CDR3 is CASSLPGQTNEKLFF. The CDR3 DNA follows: TGTGCCAGCAGCTTACCAGGACAGACTAATGAAAAACTGTTTTTT.

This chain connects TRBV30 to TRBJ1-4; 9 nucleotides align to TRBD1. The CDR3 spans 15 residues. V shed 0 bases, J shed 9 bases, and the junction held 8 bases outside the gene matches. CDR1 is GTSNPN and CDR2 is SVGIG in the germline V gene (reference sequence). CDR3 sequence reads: CAWSVRGTGSQKLFF. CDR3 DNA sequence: TGTGCCTGGAGTGTACGCGGGACAGGGTCTCAAAAACTGTTTTTT.

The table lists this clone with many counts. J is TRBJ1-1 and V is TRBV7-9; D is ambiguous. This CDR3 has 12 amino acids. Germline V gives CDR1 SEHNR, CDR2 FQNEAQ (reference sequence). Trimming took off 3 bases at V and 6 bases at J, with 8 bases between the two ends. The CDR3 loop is CASSLFLAEAFF. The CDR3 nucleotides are TGTGCCAGCAGCTTGTTTCTCGCTGAAGCTTTCTTT. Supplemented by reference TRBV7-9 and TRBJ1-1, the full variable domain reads DTGVSQNPRHKITKRGQNVTFRCDPISEHNRLYWYRQTLGQGPEFLTYFQNEAQLEKSRLLSDRFSAERPKGSFSTLEIQRTEQGDSAMYLCASSLFLAEAFFGQGTRLTVV.

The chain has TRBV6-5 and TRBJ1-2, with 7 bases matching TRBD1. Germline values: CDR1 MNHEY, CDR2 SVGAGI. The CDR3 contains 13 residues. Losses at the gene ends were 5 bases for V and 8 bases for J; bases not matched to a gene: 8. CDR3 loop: CASSPGTAPGYTF. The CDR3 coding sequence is TGTGCCAGCAGTCCCGGGACAGCACCCGGCTACACCTTC.

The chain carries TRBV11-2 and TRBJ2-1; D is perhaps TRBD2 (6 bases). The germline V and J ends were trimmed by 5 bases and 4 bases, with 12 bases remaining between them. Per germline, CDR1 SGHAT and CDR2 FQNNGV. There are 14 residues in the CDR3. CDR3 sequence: CASSPPGLYNEQFF. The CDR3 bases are TGTGCCAGCAGCCCACCGGGACTGTACAATGAGCAGTTCTTC.

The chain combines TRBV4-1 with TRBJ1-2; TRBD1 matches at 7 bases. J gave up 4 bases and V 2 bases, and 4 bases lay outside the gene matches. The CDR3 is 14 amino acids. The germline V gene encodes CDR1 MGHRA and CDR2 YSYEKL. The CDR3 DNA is TGCGCCAGCAGCCAACCGGGACAGAGCTATGGCTACACCTTC. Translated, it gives CASSQPGQSYGYTF.

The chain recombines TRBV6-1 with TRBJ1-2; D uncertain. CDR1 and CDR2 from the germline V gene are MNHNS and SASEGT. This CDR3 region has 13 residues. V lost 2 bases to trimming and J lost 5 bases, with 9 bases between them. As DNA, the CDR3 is TGTGCCAGCAGTGAAAGCGGGGTATATGGCTACACCTTC. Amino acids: CASSESGVYGYTF.

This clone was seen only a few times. As DNA, the CDR3 is TGTGCCAGCAGCGCTATGCTACAGGGCTCACCCCTCCACTTT. Protein product: CASSAMLQGSPLHF. The gene calls are TRBV9 and TRBJ1-6; TRBD1 is a possible D gene (6 bases). V gave up 3 bases and J gave up 10 bases, with 14 bases separating them. Germline V lookup: CDR1 SGDLS, CDR2 YYNGEE. CDR3 length: 14 residues.

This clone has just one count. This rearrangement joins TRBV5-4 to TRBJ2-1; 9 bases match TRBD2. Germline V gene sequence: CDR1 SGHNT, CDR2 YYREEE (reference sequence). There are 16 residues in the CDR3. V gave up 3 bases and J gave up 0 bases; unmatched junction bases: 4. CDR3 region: CASSSLAGDSYNEQFF. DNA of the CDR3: TGTGCCAGCAGCTCCTTAGCGGGAGACTCCTACAATGAGCAGTTCTTC.

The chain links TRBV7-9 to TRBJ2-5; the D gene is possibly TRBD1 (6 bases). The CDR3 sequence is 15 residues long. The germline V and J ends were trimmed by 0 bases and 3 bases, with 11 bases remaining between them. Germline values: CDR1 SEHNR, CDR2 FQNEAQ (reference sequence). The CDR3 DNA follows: TGTGCCAGCAGCTTAGCAGTGGGGGCTAAAGAGACCCAGTACTTC. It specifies CASSLAVGAKETQYF.

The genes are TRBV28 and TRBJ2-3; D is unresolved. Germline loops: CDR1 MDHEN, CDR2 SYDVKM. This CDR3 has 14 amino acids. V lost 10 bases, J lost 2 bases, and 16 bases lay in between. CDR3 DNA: TGTGCCACCGATAGCCTTTCCTACACAGATACGCAGTATTTT. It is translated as CATDSLSYTDTQYF.

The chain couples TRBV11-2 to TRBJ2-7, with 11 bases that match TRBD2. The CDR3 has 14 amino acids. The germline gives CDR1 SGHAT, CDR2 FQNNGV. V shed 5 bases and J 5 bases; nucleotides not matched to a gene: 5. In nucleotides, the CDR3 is TGTGCCAGCAGCCAAAAGACTAGCGGGGACGAGCAGTACTTC. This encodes CASSQKTSGDEQYF.

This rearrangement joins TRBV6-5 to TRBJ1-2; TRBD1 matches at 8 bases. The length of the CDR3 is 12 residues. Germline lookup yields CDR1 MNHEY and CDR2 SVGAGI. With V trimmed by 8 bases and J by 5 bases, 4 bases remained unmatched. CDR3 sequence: CASRGTGYGYTF. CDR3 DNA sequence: TGTGCCAGCCGCGGGACAGGATATGGCTACACCTTC.

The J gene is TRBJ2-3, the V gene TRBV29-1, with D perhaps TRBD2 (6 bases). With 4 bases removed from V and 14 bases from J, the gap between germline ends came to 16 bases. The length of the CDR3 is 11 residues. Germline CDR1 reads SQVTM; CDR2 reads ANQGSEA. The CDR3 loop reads CSVGASAWLYF. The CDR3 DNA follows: TGCAGCGTTGGGGCTAGCGCTTGGTTGTATTTT.

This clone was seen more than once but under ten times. The CDR3 DNA reads TGCGCCAGCACCCGGCGGGTGGGAACAGAGACCCAGTACTTC. Translation gives CASTRRVGTETQYF. The rearrangement joins TRBV10-1 to TRBJ2-5; tentatively, D is TRBD2 (5 bases). Trimming removed 7 bases at V and 4 bases at J, with 16 bases between. The CDR3 consists of 14 residues. Germline V gene lookup returns CDR1 WNHNN and CDR2 SYGVQD (reference sequence).

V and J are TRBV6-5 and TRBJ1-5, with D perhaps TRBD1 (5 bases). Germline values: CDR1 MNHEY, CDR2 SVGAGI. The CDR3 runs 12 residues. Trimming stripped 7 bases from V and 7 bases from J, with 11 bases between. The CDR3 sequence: CASNQGGQPQHF. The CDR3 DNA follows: TGTGCCAGCAACCAGGGTGGCCAGCCCCAGCATTTT.

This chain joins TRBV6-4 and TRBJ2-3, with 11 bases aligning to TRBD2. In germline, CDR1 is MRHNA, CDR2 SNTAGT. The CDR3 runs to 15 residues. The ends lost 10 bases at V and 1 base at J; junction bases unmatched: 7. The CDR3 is CATAETSGGTDTQYF. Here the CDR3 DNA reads TGTGCCACCGCCGAGACTAGCGGGGGCACAGATACGCAGTATTTT.

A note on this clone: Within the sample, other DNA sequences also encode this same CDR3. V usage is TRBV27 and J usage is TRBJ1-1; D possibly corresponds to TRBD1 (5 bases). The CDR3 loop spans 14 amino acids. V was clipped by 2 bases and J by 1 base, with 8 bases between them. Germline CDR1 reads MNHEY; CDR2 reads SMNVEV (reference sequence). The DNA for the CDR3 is TGTGCCAGCAGTTTAGGACAAACGAACACTGAAGCTTTCTTT. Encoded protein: CASSLGQTNTEAFF.

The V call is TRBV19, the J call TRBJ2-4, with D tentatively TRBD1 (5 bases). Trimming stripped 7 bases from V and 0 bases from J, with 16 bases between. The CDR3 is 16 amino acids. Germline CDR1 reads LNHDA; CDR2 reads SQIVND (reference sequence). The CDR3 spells CASTPDVGQAKNIQYF. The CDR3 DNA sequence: TGTGCCAGTACCCCCGACGTGGGGCAAGCCAAAAACATTCAGTACTTC.

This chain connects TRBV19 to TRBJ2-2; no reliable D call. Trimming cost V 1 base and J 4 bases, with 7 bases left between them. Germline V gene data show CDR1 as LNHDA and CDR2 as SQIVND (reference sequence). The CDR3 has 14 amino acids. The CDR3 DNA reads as TGTGCCAGTAGTATAGGGTCCGGCACCGGGGAGCTGTTTTTT. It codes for CASSIGSGTGELFF.

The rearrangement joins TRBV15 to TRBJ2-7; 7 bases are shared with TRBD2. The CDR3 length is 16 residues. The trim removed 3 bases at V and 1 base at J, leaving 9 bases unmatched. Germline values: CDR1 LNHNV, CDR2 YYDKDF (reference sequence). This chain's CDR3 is CATSRGIGLVSYEQYF. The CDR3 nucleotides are TGTGCCACCAGCAGGGGGATTGGACTAGTTTCCTACGAGCAGTACTTC.

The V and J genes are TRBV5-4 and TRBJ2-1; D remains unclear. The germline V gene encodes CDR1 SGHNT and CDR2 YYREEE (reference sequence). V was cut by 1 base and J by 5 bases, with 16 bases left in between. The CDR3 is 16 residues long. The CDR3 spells CASSLSRIVRNNEQFF. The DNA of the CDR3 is TGTGCCAGCAGCTTGAGTCGGATAGTGAGGAACAATGAGCAGTTCTTC.

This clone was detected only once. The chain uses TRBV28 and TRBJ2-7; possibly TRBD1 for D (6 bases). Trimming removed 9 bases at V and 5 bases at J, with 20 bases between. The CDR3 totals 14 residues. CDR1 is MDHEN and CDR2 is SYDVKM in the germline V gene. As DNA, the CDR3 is TGTGCCAGTCGCGCCCCCGCAGGGGCCCACGAGCAGTACTTC. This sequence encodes CASRAPAGAHEQYF.

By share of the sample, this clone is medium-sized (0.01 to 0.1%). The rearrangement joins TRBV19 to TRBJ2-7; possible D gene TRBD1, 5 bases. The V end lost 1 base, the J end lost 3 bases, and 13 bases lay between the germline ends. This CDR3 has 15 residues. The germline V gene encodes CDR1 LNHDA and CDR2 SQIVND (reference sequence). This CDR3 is CASSIVGALDYEQYF. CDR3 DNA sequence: TGTGCCAGTAGTATAGTAGGGGCGTTGGACTACGAGCAGTACTTC.

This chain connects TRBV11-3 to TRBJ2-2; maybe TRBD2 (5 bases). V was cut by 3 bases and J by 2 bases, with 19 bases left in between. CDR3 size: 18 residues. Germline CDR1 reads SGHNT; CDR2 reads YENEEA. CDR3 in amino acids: CASSFSYRAGVNTGELFF. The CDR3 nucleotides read TGTGCCAGCAGCTTCTCTTATCGGGCGGGCGTTAACACCGGGGAGCTGTTTTTT.

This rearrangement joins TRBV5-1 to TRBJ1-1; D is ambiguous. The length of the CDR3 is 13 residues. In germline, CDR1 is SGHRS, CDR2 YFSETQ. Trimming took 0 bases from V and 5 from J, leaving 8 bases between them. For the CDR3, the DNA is TGCGCCAGCAGCTTGGGAAGAGGGACTGAAGCTTTCTTT. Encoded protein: CASSLGRGTEAFF.